This T cell receptor (beta chain) was sequenced during a study of cytomegalovirus exposure and HLA in healthy donors. Study-wide results and limits: Versus the approximately 720-donor mean, an Asian-associated ancestry cluster reportedly showed fewer N-insertions in a later analysis. As was reported, the HLA-A and HLA-B alleles of most subjects were accurately predicted from TCR beta sequences. Association of a missense DCLRE1C variant with TCR beta V- and J-gene trimming was reported in a later analysis.

The CDR3 length is 17 residues. Germline V lookup: CDR1 SNHLY, CDR2 FYNNEI. With V trimmed by 8 bases and J by 3 bases, 16 bases remained unmatched. As to this clone: Its specificity is unknown.

Both 60 Vbeta primers and 13 Jbeta primers went into the PCR. Assay: immunoSEQ multiplex PCR; the TCRdb copy retains only in-frame clones and omits some. The repertoire holds about 200,000 clones, roughly 70% seen once, with 1.5% to 2% in the top ten. This receptor was identified in a woman aged 25 to 39 in good health and CMV-seronegative. V and J are TRBV2 and TRBJ2-3; the match to TRBD2 covers 8 bases. Sequenced: PBMCs. The CDR3 sequence is CASQGSRGGYVTDTQYF. For the CDR3, the DNA is TGTGCCAGCCAAGGCTCCCGCGGGGGGTACGTTACAGATACGCAGTATTTT.